This is a list of T cell receptor beta chains from one sample in a study of blood T cell repertoires in COVID-19. Profiling relied on immunoSEQ multiplex PCR, and the TCRdb table lists in-frame clones only, not all of them. The sample has approximately 170,000 clones; about nine tenths are singletons. Sequenced input: peripheral blood. The receptors were gathered from a man younger than 35 with COVID-19, enrolled during active disease. The CDR3 runs from the conserved cysteine through the conserved F or W. D genes are given only for firm matches. Where a row states a size, it is once, few, many or the class of an expanded clone; other rows omit it.

j_gene | v_gene | d_gene | abundance | CDR3nt | CDR3aa
TRBJ2-2 | TRBV19 | . | . | TGTGCCAGTAGGGACGGGGGGCGGACATATTTTGGGGAGCTGTTTTTT | CASRDGGRTYFGELFF
TRBJ2-7 | TRBV4-1 | . | . | TGCGCCAGCAGCCAAGTCGGCTTGGACAGCTACGAGCAGTACTTC | CASSQVGLDSYEQYF
TRBJ2-1 | TRBV5-6 | . | once | TGTGCCAGCACCTCCGGGACTCTGAGCTACAATGAGCAGTTCTTC | CASTSGTLSYNEQFF
TRBJ1-5 | TRBV24-1 | TRBD1 | . | TGTGCCACCAGTGACCCGGGACAGGGTTTCAATCAGCCCCAGCATTTT | CATSDPGQGFNQPQHF
TRBJ2-1 | TRBV29-1 | TRBD1 | once | TGCAGCGTTGAGGGGACAGGGTCCTACAATGAGCAGTTCTTC | CSVEGTGSYNEQFF
TRBJ2-6 | TRBV30 | . | . | TGTGCCTGGAGTCTCGGACAGCTCCTTAGAGGGGCCAACGTCCTGACTTTC | CAWSLGQLLRGANVLTF
TRBJ1-1 | TRBV20-1 | . | . | TGCAGTGCTTACAGGGAGACTGAAGCTTTCTTT | CSAYRETEAFF
TRBJ1-2 | TRBV19 | TRBD1 | . | TGTGCCAGTAGTGCTGGCAGGGGGAGGTTTTCTAACTATGGCTACACCTTC | CASSAGRGRFSNYGYTF
TRBJ1-5 | TRBV6-5 | . | . | TGTGCCAGCAGTTCCAACCCCGGGGGCAATCAGCCCCAGCATTTT | CASSSNPGGNQPQHF
TRBJ1-4 | TRBV29-1 | TRBD1 | . | TGCAGCGTTGGGGAACAGGGGGACGCTAATGAAAAACTGTTTTTT | CSVGEQGDANEKLFF
TRBJ1-5 | TRBV6-2/TRBV6-3 | . | . | TGTGCCAGCAGTTACCGTCCGGGAGCAGTAAGCAATCAGCCCCAGCATTTT | CASSYRPGAVSNQPQHF
TRBJ2-1 | TRBV9 | . | . | TGTGCCAGCAGCCCCGTGGGGGGAGAGTCTCTGGACAATGAGCAGTTCTTC | CASSPVGGESLDNEQFF
TRBJ1-6 | TRBV5-6 | . | once | TGTGCCAGCAGCTTGGTCGGGGTGGAGCCCCTCCACTTT | CASSLVGVEPLHF
TRBJ1-2 | TRBV10-3 | . | . | TGTGCCATCAGTGTTAGTCCGGGGGGCGAATATGGCTACACCTTC | CAISVSPGGEYGYTF
TRBJ1-1 | TRBV11-1 | . | . | TGTGCCAGCAGCTCCTTCAGGAGGACTGAAGCTTTCTTT | CASSSFRRTEAFF
TRBJ2-2 | TRBV29-1 | . | . | TGCAGCGTCGCGGGGGCAGGGGAGCTGTTTTTT | CSVAGAGELFF
TRBJ2-7 | TRBV19 | . | . | TGTGCCAGTAGTATAGTCGACGGCGGGGAGCAGTACTTC | CASSIVDGGEQYF
TRBJ1-2 | TRBV29-1 | . | few | TGCAGCGTTGAATTCGGGTACGGAGATGGCTACACCTTC | CSVEFGYGDGYTF
TRBJ2-1 | TRBV3-1/TRBV3-2 | . | . | TGTGCCAGCAGCCCGTTAGGACTCTGGCAGAATGAGCAGTTCTTC | CASSPLGLWQNEQFF
TRBJ2-7 | TRBV27 | . | . | TGTGCCAGCACAGGTGGCAGGCACGAGCAGTACTTC | CASTGGRHEQYF
TRBJ2-7 | TRBV6-1 | . | . | TGTGCCAGCAGTGATTCATTGAGCTCCTACGAGCAGTACTTC | CASSDSLSSYEQYF
TRBJ2-7 | TRBV5-5 | . | . | TGTGCCAGCAGCTTGAGCGGATACGAGCAGTACTTC | CASSLSGYEQYF
TRBJ2-1 | TRBV4-3 | TRBD2 | . | TGCGCCAGCAGCCCCGAGACTAGCGGGGTACGTCTCAATGAGCAGTTCTTC | CASSPETSGVRLNEQFF
TRBJ2-7 | TRBV7-9 | TRBD2 | . | TGTGCCAGCTCCGGGACTAATAGCTACGAGCAGTACTTC | CASSGTNSYEQYF
TRBJ2-4 | TRBV6-2/TRBV6-3 | . | . | TGTGCCAGCAGTAGGACTCTATTAGCCAAAAACATTCAGTACTTC | CASSRTLLAKNIQYF
TRBJ1-1 | TRBV28 | . | . | TGTGCCAGCAGTTCTAGGGGCGGAAGACCGAACACTGAAGCTTTCTTT | CASSSRGGRPNTEAFF
TRBJ1-2 | TRBV6-2/TRBV6-3 | TRBD1 | . | TGTGCCAGCAGCCGCTCGGGACAGAACTATGGCTACACCTTC | CASSRSGQNYGYTF
TRBJ1-1 | TRBV5-4 | . | once | TGTGCCAGCAGCTTGCGTACTGAAGCTTTCTTT | CASSLRTEAFF
TRBJ1-3 | TRBV9 | . | . | TGTGCCAGCAGCGTAGATCCCGAGAGCTCTGGAAACACCATATATTTT | CASSVDPESSGNTIYF
TRBJ2-1 | TRBV3-1/TRBV3-2 | TRBD2 | . | TGTGCCAGCAGCCGAATTCCGGGACTAGCGGGAGGATTCTCCTACAATGAGCAGTTCTTC | CASSRIPGLAGGFSYNEQFF
TRBJ2-7 | TRBV5-1 | TRBD1 | . | TGCGCCAGCAGCCGCCCGGGACAGGGATTCCACGAGCAGTACTTC | CASSRPGQGFHEQYF
TRBJ2-7 | TRBV28 | TRBD2 | . | TGTGCCAGCCGTCGGCGGGGGGCATCAAGCGAGCAGTACTTC | CASRRRGASSEQYF
TRBJ1-5 | TRBV19 | . | . | TGTGCCAGTAGTATTACAGGGTCCCAACAGCCCCAGCATTTT | CASSITGSQQPQHF
TRBJ2-7 | TRBV19 | TRBD2 | . | TGTGCCAGTAGTCGGCTAGCGGAGGTCTCCTACGAGCAGTACTTC | CASSRLAEVSYEQYF
TRBJ1-4 | TRBV30 | . | . | TGTGCCTTTTCAGACAGGTTGGGGGAAAAACTGCTTTTT | CAFSDRLGEKLLF
TRBJ1-2 | TRBV28 | TRBD1 | . | TGTGCCAGCAGTTTAGGGGCTGGGACAGGTAGTCTACGTGGCTACACCTTC | CASSLGAGTGSLRGYTF